What follows describes a single TCR beta chain. The data were obtained in a study of shared clonotypes between healthy human individuals. The ends were cut back, 3 bases at V and 2 bases at J, with 9 bases in the middle. Looked up from germline, CDR1 is SEHNR and CDR2 is FQNEAQ (reference sequence). This CDR3 has 14 amino acids. The table came from immunoSEQ multiplex PCR; TCRdb's copy has only in-frame clones and leaves some out. The table records about a million clones, around 77% of them present only once. The V and J genes are TRBV7-9 and TRBJ2-3; no definite D call. This sequence originates from a young man in good health. Some clones in this sample may be carry-over from other donors' samples. Sequencing used memory CD4+ T cells from PBMCs. The subset: CD45RA-negative fraction. The CDR3 loop is CASSFLSTTDTQYF. CDR3 DNA: TGTGCCAGCAGCTTTCTATCGACCACAGATACGCAGTATTTT.